This T cell receptor (beta chain) was obtained from a study of blood T cells in healthy people across ages. Regarding the study as a whole: Per million T cells, TCR beta diversity dropped roughly linearly as age increased. Investigators viewed diversity estimates from one million T cells as underestimates, the study reported. Naive T cell percentage showed a strong correlation with TCR beta diversity.

The authors ran a second PCR of about 6 to 11 cycles using a sample-barcoded 5' primer and a J-beta primer mix. TCRdb recomputed calls from the 5' RACE reads with MiXCR, one row per CDR3 protein. The sample has about 620,000 distinct CDR3 sequences, approximately 52% seen once. In its sample, this clonotype was seen a few times. Its target is unknown. V lost 4 bases to trimming and J lost 6 bases; unmatched junction nucleotides: 0. The CDR3 loop spans 14 amino acids. Germline values: CDR1 MNHNS, CDR2 SASEGT. PBMCs, at least 7 million per sample, were isolated. The TCR originated in a woman aged 80 or older in good health. Material for sequencing was blood. The chain has TRBV6-1 and TRBJ2-1; the match to TRBD2 covers 13 bases. The CDR3 bases are TGTGCCAGCAGTGGACTAGCGGGGGGCAATGAGCAGTTCTTC. Its translation is CASSGLAGGNEQFF.